The 5 T cell receptor beta chains listed next were all sequenced from one sample in a study of cytomegalovirus exposure and HLA in healthy donors. The primer mix had 60 Vbeta and 13 Jbeta primers. Produced via immunoSEQ multiplex PCR; TCRdb's table is partial and in-frame only. Of some 150,000 clones in the sample, 70% to 80% are singletons; the top ten hold 2% to 2.5%. The sample consisted of PBMCs. These receptors were taken from a woman aged 50 to 65 in good health and CMV-seronegative.

The J gene is TRBJ2-7, the V gene TRBV27, with 9 bases matching TRBD1. Germline V gene lookup returns CDR1 MNHEY and CDR2 SMNVEV (reference sequence). J lost 2 bases, V lost 2 bases, and 4 bases had no gene match. This CDR3 is built from 15 residues. DNA of the CDR3: TGTGCCAGCAGTTTACCCGGGACAGGGACCTACGAGCAGTACTTC. Its protein is CASSLPGTGTYEQYF.

The chain carries TRBV7-2 and TRBJ2-3; maybe TRBD2 (7 bases). The CDR3 consists of 16 residues. Germline V lookup: CDR1 SGHTA, CDR2 FQGNSA. Trimming cost V 0 bases and J 4 bases, with 14 bases left between them. The CDR3 nucleotides are TGTGCCAGCAGCTTAGCGTGGGGGGGGGCTTCAGATACGCAGTATTTT. Residues: CASSLAWGGASDTQYF.

The V and J genes are TRBV2 and TRBJ1-4; TRBD1 matches at 7 bases. In germline, CDR1 is SNHLY, CDR2 FYNNEI. This CDR3 region has 17 residues. V lost 6 bases and J lost 4; bases outside the gene matches: 14. In DNA, the CDR3 is TGTGCCAGCAGCCCACAGGGGTGGACCTCGGGTAATGAAAAACTGTTTTTT. Its protein is CASSPQGWTSGNEKLFF.

The rearrangement uses TRBV19 and TRBJ1-2; D call uncertain. This CDR3 is 15 amino acids long. Trimming took 2 bases from V and 0 from J, leaving 10 bases between them. Germline CDR1 and CDR2: LNHDA and SQIVND (reference sequence). The CDR3 sequence: CASSIWPASNYGYTF. CDR3 sequence (DNA): TGTGCCAGTAGTATATGGCCAGCGTCTAACTATGGCTACACCTTC.

This clone occurred once. The chain couples TRBV7-3 to TRBJ2-7; TRBD1 agrees at 9 bases. Germline V gene data show CDR1 as SGHTA and CDR2 as FQGTGA. The CDR3 totals 15 residues. Trimming at V came to 0 bases and at J to 4 bases, leaving 4 bases not matched to a gene. The CDR3 loop is CASSLTGDRAYEQYF. The CDR3 coding sequence is TGTGCCAGCAGCTTAACAGGGGACAGGGCTTACGAGCAGTACTTC.